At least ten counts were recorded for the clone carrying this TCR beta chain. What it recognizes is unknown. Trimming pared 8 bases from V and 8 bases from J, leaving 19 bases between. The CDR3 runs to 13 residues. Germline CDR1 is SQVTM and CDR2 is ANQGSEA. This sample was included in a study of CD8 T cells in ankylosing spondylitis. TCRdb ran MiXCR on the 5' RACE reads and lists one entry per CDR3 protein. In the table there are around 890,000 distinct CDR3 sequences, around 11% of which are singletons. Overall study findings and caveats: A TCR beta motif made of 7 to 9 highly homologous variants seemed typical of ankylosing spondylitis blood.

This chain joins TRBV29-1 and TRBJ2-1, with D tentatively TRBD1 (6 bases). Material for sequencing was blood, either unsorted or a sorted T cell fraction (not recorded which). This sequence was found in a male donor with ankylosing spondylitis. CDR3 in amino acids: CSLRDTAEDEQFF. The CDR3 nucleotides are TGCAGCCTTAGGGACACGGCCGAGGATGAGCAGTTCTTC.